A selection of T cell receptor beta chains follows, all from one sample in a study of identifying expanded T cells in peripheral blood. TCRdb's table, derived via immunoSEQ multiplex PCR, lists solely in-frame clones and lacks some. This sample has about 89,000 clones, with about 91% found just once. Sequencing was done on a sample of blood. The receptors come from a person aged 18-70 years in good health. CDR3s include the opening cysteine and the closing phenylalanine or tryptophan.

J gene | V gene | CDR3 protein
TRBJ1-2 | TRBV27 | CASSAGQGAVWYGYTF
TRBJ2-5 | TRBV2 | CASTWVQETQYF
TRBJ2-1 | TRBV5-4 | CASSSKTGNNEQFF
TRBJ2-1 | TRBV9 | CASSLTRGLRDEQFF
TRBJ2-2 | TRBV2 | CASMHRGRSATGELFF
TRBJ1-2 | TRBV5-5 | CASSSGGDGGGYTF
TRBJ2-2 | TRBV6-4 | CASSDPGLAGDTGELFF
TRBJ2-1 | TRBV4-1 | CASSQHYEQFF
TRBJ2-7 | TRBV2 | CASSYRQGVQSRGLEQYF
TRBJ2-5 | TRBV5-1 | CASSLFQKQETQYF
TRBJ2-3 | TRBV11-1 | CASSSLRGRVDTQYF
TRBJ2-1 | TRBV27 | CASSPGQGDGYNEQFF
TRBJ1-1 | TRBV19 | CASSIDWGTNTEAFF
TRBJ1-6 | TRBV28 | CASSLSSYNSPLHF
TRBJ2-2 | TRBV5-5 | CASRDRANTGELFF
TRBJ2-1 | TRBV14 | CASSRVGSRQFF
TRBJ2-1 | TRBV6-6 | CASSYSRFEQFF
TRBJ1-1 | TRBV4-1 | CASSQEQGRNTEAFF
TRBJ1-2 | TRBV4-3 | CASSHPRDTPGYGYTF
TRBJ2-1 | TRBV6-1 | CASSEGTTSYNEQFF
TRBJ2-1 | TRBV13 | CASRLEGLANEQFF
TRBJ1-5 | TRBV5-1 | CASSLAGLINQPQHF
TRBJ1-1 | TRBV28 | CASRVSTEAFF
TRBJ2-7 | TRBV15 | CATSGNTGGDSYEQYF
TRBJ2-1 | TRBV9 | CASSVAGGGYNEQFF
TRBJ2-7 | TRBV6-6 | CAISGGDPYEQYF
TRBJ1-1 | TRBV6-1 | CASSELGITEAFF
TRBJ2-7 | TRBV5-4 | CASSLVGQQWYF
TRBJ2-3 | TRBV25-1 | CASSGISGGARDTQYF
TRBJ2-2 | TRBV27 | CASHNTGELFF
TRBJ2-7 | TRBV5-1 | CASSSTGLAYEQYF
TRBJ2-1 | TRBV7-3 | CASSIMGDSTYNEQFF
TRBJ2-3 | TRBV11-2 | CASSLAQGHTDTQYF
TRBJ1-1 | TRBV2 | CASRFGDHRLAEAFF
TRBJ1-4 | TRBV6-1 | CASSIDLANEKLFF
TRBJ2-1 | TRBV4-2 | CASSQETSYNEQFF
TRBJ2-5 | TRBV15 | CATSRVDSGSETQYF
TRBJ2-5 | TRBV5-4 | CASSPLAGVETQYF
TRBJ2-7 | TRBV4-1 | CASSQEGTGSYEQYF
TRBJ2-7 | TRBV5-1 | CASRRDNNEQYF